What follows is one T cell receptor (beta chain) and its context. Its antigen is still unknown. CD45RO-negative CD8 cells positively selected for CCR7 made up the naive population, which excluded terminally differentiated effector memory CD45RA+ cells. The data were obtained in a study of shared clonotypes between healthy human individuals. Study details: Per-donor plates numbered three CD4 naive, three CD4 memory, two CD8 naive and one CD8 memory. Overall study results and limits: When compared with the clonotypes that were shared by all four sorted-subset donors, the non-shared clonotypes turned out to have lower generation probabilities. Researchers found naive subsets generally carried larger estimated richness than memory subsets.

Methods used by the authors: Because ImmunoSEQ provided only junction sequences with no quality scores, the filtering differed. Only in-frame clones appear in the TCRdb table, and some are missing; sequencing was by immunoSEQ multiplex PCR. D and trimming come from the DNA, and the V and J calls and clone size come from that table. The sample includes around 1.9 million clones, about 92% of them seen just once. Germline CDR1 reads SEHNR; CDR2 reads FQNEAQ (reference sequence). V shed 4 bases, J shed 6 bases, and the junction held 7 bases outside the gene matches. This CDR3 is 15 amino acids long. This clonotype originated in a man between 18 and 35 years old in good health. Some clones in this sample may be carry-over from other donors' samples. This chain links TRBV7-9 with TRBJ1-2, with 11 bases aligning to TRBD1. The sample was naive CD8+ T cells from PBMCs. CDR3 loop: CASSSRTGGADGYTF. The CDR3, as DNA: TGTGCCAGCAGCTCCCGGACAGGGGGCGCGGATGGCTACACCTTC.